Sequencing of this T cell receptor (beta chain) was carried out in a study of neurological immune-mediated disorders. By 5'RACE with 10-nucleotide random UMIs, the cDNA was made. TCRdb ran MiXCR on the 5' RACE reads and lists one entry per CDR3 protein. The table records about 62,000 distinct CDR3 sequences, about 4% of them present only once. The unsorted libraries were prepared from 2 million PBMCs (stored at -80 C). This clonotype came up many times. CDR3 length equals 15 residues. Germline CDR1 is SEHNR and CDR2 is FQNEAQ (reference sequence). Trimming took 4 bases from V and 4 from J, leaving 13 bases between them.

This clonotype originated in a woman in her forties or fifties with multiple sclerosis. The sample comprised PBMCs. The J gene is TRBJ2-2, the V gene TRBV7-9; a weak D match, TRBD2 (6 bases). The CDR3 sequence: CASSSRDGGTGELFF. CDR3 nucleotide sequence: TGTGCCAGCAGCTCCCGGGACGGGGGCACCGGGGAGCTGTTTTTT. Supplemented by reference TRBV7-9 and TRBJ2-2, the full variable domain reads DTGVSQNPRHKITKRGQNVTFRCDPISEHNRLYWYRQTLGQGPEFLTYFQNEAQLEKSRLLSDRFSAERPKGSFSTLEIQRTEQGDSAMYLCASSSRDGGTGELFFGEGSRLTVL.